This TCR beta chain was recorded in a study of cytomegalovirus exposure and HLA in healthy donors (dated by TCRdb to the late 2010s). Context from the whole study: According to an earlier analysis of a few hundred of the donors, some 180 million T cells yielded roughly 110 million unique TCR beta sequences and roughly 280 Gb of sequence data. An early release that covered more than 550 HLA-typed donors contained approximately 320 gigabases of sequencing data and 65 million to 100 million unique TCR sequences. Roughly 5 DR-DQ haplotypes were handled as single units for association and clustering because linkage in the cohort was strong. All discovery cohort repertoires had been generated on a single sequencing platform. Donor age, sex, ethnicity and CMV serostatus were collected together with the repertoire data. The study aimed to test whether signatures of past pathogen exposure could be identified by cataloging public T cell receptors. Among about 370 genotyped donors of the cohort, an average of roughly 230,000 unique TCR beta nucleotide sequences was sequenced per donor, of which about 19% were non-productive. Both class I and class II loci were covered by HLA typing, at four-digit resolution. To predict cytomegalovirus infection status, the study combined high-throughput TCR immunosequencing, statistical association of individual TCRs with disease status, and machine learning. Rather than drawing on any new phenotypic data, the later analysis identified candidate immune exposures from TCR beta sequences and the way those sequences occurred across donors. An earlier analysis of approximately 640 of the donors applied high-throughput TCR beta sequencing to assess whether each TCR beta V gene segment acted as functional or pseudogenic. The number of typed donors differed by locus: about 620-640 for A, B, C, DRB1 and DQB1; some 500 for DQA1; fewer than 610 for DPA1; and about 450 for DPB1. The T cell repertoires of 666 subjects were profiled by immunosequencing and related to cytomegalovirus serostatus. Of the approximately 400 genotyped donors, roughly 85% fell in the genetic ancestry cluster associated with self-reported Caucasian donors. Genome-wide SNP genotypes for about three fifths of the 666 donors were used in a later genetic analysis, which treated that subset as a discovery cohort. In a later analysis, previously published TCR beta repertoires from several hundred donors were re-analyzed and high-resolution HLA genotyping was added so that TCR occurrence patterns could be studied. In addition to the first cohort of 666 subjects, a separate validation cohort of 120 different subjects was used.

The cohort was made up of 650 to 700 healthy bone marrow donors. Cohort members were all nominally healthy when sampled, although unrecorded immune exposures were likely present. The donor was CMV seropositive and belonged to the group of more than 250 seropositive cohort members. Every donor gave a peripheral blood sample, and the peripheral blood mononuclear cells from that sample were used for TCR beta sequencing. The Qiagen DNeasy Blood Extraction Kit was used to extract genomic DNA from the blood cell samples. The CDR3 has 19 amino acids, counting the end cysteine and phenylalanine. Only the CDR3 part of the read is kept: 57 bases, read in frame from the first base. Reading the germline V gene (reference sequence) gives CDR1 SGHNT and CDR2 YYREEE. Unmatched junction bases come to 10, with V trimmed by 4 bases and J by 2 bases. Comment on this clone: Its antigen has not been determined. No clone much larger than this one lies a single base away; base qualities are absent.

The method behind the library was the immunoSEQ multiplex PCR assay. For the multiplex PCR, a mixture combining 60 forward primers for TCR Vbeta segments and 13 reverse primers for TCR Jbeta segments was used. The CDR3 region of rearranged TCR beta genes was amplified from genomic DNA by a multiplex PCR assay. Amplified TCR beta libraries were sequenced as 87-base-pair reads on the Illumina HiSeq System. The study's own analysis went as follows. A later analysis counted some 80 million unique TCR beta chains across the roughly 700 repertoires, and around 12 million of these chains were shared by at least two donors. To remove PCR and sequencing errors, raw reads were error-corrected and collapsed into unique sequences using a nearest-neighbor algorithm that merged closely related sequences. CDR3 sequences were aligned to IMGT reference sequences to assign V, D and J gene segments. For a sequence to be retained, at least a six-nucleotide match to both a V gene segment and a J gene segment was required. A rearrangement counted as productive if the CDR3 had no stop codons and remained in frame with V and J, and every other rearrangement counted as non-productive. CDR3 was defined according to IMGT convention as the region running from the second conserved V-encoded cysteine to the conserved J-encoded phenylalanine. The earlier analysis of about 560 of the donors excluded any sequence lacking an unambiguous match to a single V gene segment. An earlier analysis of 500 to 600 of the donors classified V segments as functional when productive rearrangements were above 56.7% and as segregating when the standard deviation between donors was above 5%. To diagnose cytomegalovirus status from the catalog of TCR beta chain sequences, a statistical classification framework was built. V and J gene assignment, in a later analysis, came from comparing TCR nucleotide sequences with IMGT/GENE-DB human TR gene sequences. The TCRdist pipeline was used in a later analysis to assign CDR3 sequences and most-parsimonious VDJ recombination scenarios. In a later analysis, each TCR beta chain was defined by its CDR3 amino acid sequence together with its V-gene family, and reads without a unique V-gene family were excluded. To address suspected cross-contamination and a sequencing artifact, a later analysis removed some 620 highly shared, low-generation-probability nucleotide sequences. In a later analysis, a clonal expansion index for each public chain was calculated from normalized within-repertoire ranks of inferred template counts. In a later analysis, generation probabilities were computed using a VDJ recombination model fitted to out-of-frame rearrangements, and the results were checked against IGoR. A later analysis scored TCR-TCR, TCR-HLA and TCR-CMV co-occurrence with hypergeometric tests, applying a repertoire-size bias correction to TCR pairs. In a later analysis, false discovery rates were estimated by permuting HLA or CMV assignments 20 times. In a later analysis, co-occurring TCRs were grouped with DBSCAN, and TCRdist sequence similarity was added when clustering was performed within HLA-allele-positive subsets. Co-occurrence clustering excluded repertoires with fewer than 30,000 or more than 120,000 public chains, plus five with anomalous nucleotide sharing. TCRdb provides this immuneACCESS table in a form limited to in-frame rearrangements. Some clones are lacking; in checked studies, under half of them reflect an unresolved V gene, and why the rest are absent is not known. V and J calls and clone size are as listed in that table; D and trimming were resolved from the DNA. This sample has about 110,000 clones in its table, and roughly 63% of those were observed once. The ten largest clonotypes hold roughly 5.5% of the sample.

Overall study results and their limits: A later genetic analysis reported fewer N-insertions in productive TCRs among donors in an Asian-associated ancestry cluster than the roughly 700-donor mean. Linkage disequilibrium might explain the correlated functional status among segregating V segments, but an unknown experimental factor could not be ruled out. The classifier was reported to diagnose cytomegalovirus status with high specificity and sensitivity in both the original and validation cohorts. A later analysis reported that several top co-occurrence clusters appeared linked to parvovirus B19, influenza, CMV and Epstein-Barr virus. Some IMGT-functional V segments, including TRBV6-2 and TRBV6-3, could not be distinguished by the 87-base-pair reads and were therefore excluded. In this cohort, only TCR beta chains were sequenced, and detectable features were limited by the absence of alpha or paired-chain data. In vitro tests confirmed that a few of the cytomegalovirus-associated TCR beta chains recognize cytomegalovirus antigens. V-gene and J-gene trimming of TCR beta chains was associated with a missense DCLRE1C variant in a later genetic analysis, and the association was replicated in an independent cohort. Presence/absence analyses assumed roughly uniform sequencing depth across donors, an assumption that may not hold. In a later analysis, 16,951 TCR beta sequences were associated with specific HLA alleles at a false discovery rate of 0.05. The study listed 150 to 200 TCR beta chains as associated with cytomegalovirus. Strong co-occurrence of HLA alleles, especially DR and DQ, made assigning TCR associations to individual alleles difficult. The sequencing pipeline was judged likely to have produced a cluster of highly shared sequence variants as a technical artifact. According to the authors, the approach could potentially be generalized to other disease states and immunological phenotypes. CMV serostatus was the only immune exposure information available for the cohort. In an earlier analysis of more than 500 of the donors, most TCR beta V segments appeared in productive rearrangements about 87% or about 30% of the time, broadly matching IMGT annotations. In a later analysis, HLA-associated TCR beta chains were found to be more clonally expanded and to have lower generation probabilities than equally common non-associated chains. Across donors, most TCR sequences were observed very rarely, whereas some public TCRs were present in many individuals. Because some donors lacked HLA typing at each locus, the association tests relied only on the typed subset. A further reported finding was that TCR beta sequences accurately predicted the HLA-A and HLA-B alleles for most subjects in the first cohort. A later analysis found that TCR association rates varied across HLA loci, with DRB1 alleles showing the most associated TCRs and HLA-C alleles the fewest. The earlier analysis of 587 of the donors excluded roughly 17 rarely observed V segments, including chromosome 9 orphons, because counts were too low. In a later analysis, most CMV-associated TCR beta chains were found to appear HLA-restricted, with HLA associations seemingly driven largely by CMV exposure.

The sequence came from a woman aged 70-85 years in good health and CMV-seropositive. The sequenced material came from PBMCs. The V and J genes are TRBV5-4 and TRBJ2-2; the central 14 bases match TRBD2. The DNA reads as follows: TGTGCCAGCAGCCCTCCGGGACTAGCGGGGGCCACCAACACCGGGGAGCTGTTTTTT. Its protein reads: CASSPPGLAGATNTGELFF.